These T cell receptor beta chains were read from a single sample in a study of neurological immune-mediated disorders. Via MiXCR, TCRdb re-called the 5' RACE reads, giving one row per CDR3 protein. Seen here are approximately 48,000 distinct CDR3 sequences, more than 9.5% observed once, and the top ten hold around 9%. The sequenced sample consisted of PBMCs. The receptors shown here come from a male donor with HTLV-1-associated myelopathy (HAM/TSP). Both conserved end residues are part of each CDR3. The D gene is left open where the match is weak. A clone size is listed for some rows: how often the clone was seen (once, few, many), or a class if it is expanded.

v_call	d_call	j_call	clone_size	cdr3_nt	cdr3_aa
TRBV9	TRBD1	TRBJ2-1	many	TGTGCCAGCAGCGTAGCGGTGGCAGGGGGCGGAGAGCAGTTCTTC	CASSVAVAGGGEQFF
TRBV7-9	-	TRBJ2-6	many	TGTGCCAGCAGCACTGTAATAGGGCGCTCTGGGGCCAACGTCCTGACTTTC	CASSTVIGRSGANVLTF
TRBV6-6	-	TRBJ2-7	many	TGTGCCAGCAGTCCGACAGACTACGAGCAGTACTTC	CASSPTDYEQYF
TRBV7-2	TRBD1	TRBJ2-1	few	TGTGCCAGCAGCACCCGACAGGGGGCCTACAATGAGCAGTTCTTC	CASSTRQGAYNEQFF
TRBV5-1	-	TRBJ2-5	many	TGCGCCAGCAGACCCAACGGGGACCAAGAGACCCAGTACTTC	CASRPNGDQETQYF
TRBV3-1	-	TRBJ2-7	-	TGTGCCAGCAGCCAAGTGTGGGGGCAACCCTACGAGCAGTACTTC	CASSQVWGQPYEQYF
TRBV2	-	TRBJ2-2	many	TGTGCCCGAGCAAAGGATGGGACGGGGGAGCTGTTTTTT	CARAKDGTGELFF
TRBV6-2/TRBV6-3	-	TRBJ2-5	many	TGTGCCAGCCGTCGGGACTTTAAAGAGACCCAGTACTTC	CASRRDFKETQYF
TRBV11-2	-	TRBJ1-2	-	TGTGCCAGCAGCTTAGATTTCGGGAACTATGGCTACACCTTC	CASSLDFGNYGYTF
TRBV7-2	-	TRBJ1-4	-	-	CASSFYICSARSNEKLFF
TRBV5-1	TRBD1	TRBJ2-1	many	TGCGCCAGCAGCCAGGTATTAGACAGGGGTAATGAGCAGTTCTTC	CASSQVLDRGNEQFF
TRBV14	-	TRBJ1-2	many	TGTGCCAGCAGCCAAGTTTTCGGCTATGGCTACACCTTC	CASSQVFGYGYTF
TRBV4-1	TRBD1	TRBJ2-1	-	TGCGCCAGCAGCCAAGATCCCGGGACAGGGGATAGGCAGTTCTTC	CASSQDPGTGDRQFF
TRBV5-1	-	TRBJ1-5	many	TGCGCCAGCAGCTTGGCAGGGAACGAGCAGCCCCAGCATTTT	CASSLAGNEQPQHF
TRBV12-3/TRBV12-4	-	TRBJ2-2	-	TGTGCCAGCAATTTAGCGGCCGGGGAGCTGTTTTTT	CASNLAAGELFF
TRBV6-2/TRBV6-3	TRBD2	TRBJ2-2	many	TGTGCCAGCAGCCCCGGGACTAGCTGGACCGGGGAGCTGTTTTTT	CASSPGTSWTGELFF
TRBV20-1	-	TRBJ1-3	many	TGCAGTCAACCGTCCAGCTCTGGAAACACCATATATTTT	CSQPSSSGNTIYF
TRBV7-9	-	TRBJ1-6	many	TGTGCCAGCAGCTTGCGGAGGTATAATTCACCCCTCCACTTT	CASSLRRYNSPLHF
TRBV10-1	-	TRBJ1-2	many	TGCGCCAGCAGTGCAGGGGAAGGCTATGGCTACACCTTC	CASSAGEGYGYTF
TRBV7-2	TRBD1	TRBJ1-2	many	TGTGCCAGCCTATACGGGACAGGGGCCAACTATGGCTACACCTTC	CASLYGTGANYGYTF
TRBV5-6	-	TRBJ1-6	many	TGTGCCAGCAGTATACTAGGAACAGGAAGGAGCTCCTATAATTCACCCCTCCACTTT	CASSILGTGRSSYNSPLHF
TRBV12-3/TRBV12-4	-	TRBJ1-1	many	TGTGCCAGCAGACGACAGTTGATGAACACTGAAGCTTTCTTT	CASRRQLMNTEAFF
TRBV6-2/TRBV6-3	TRBD1	TRBJ1-5	many	TGTGCCAGCAGTCCGGACAGGGGCCCTCGGAGGCCCCAGCATTTT	CASSPDRGPRRPQHF
TRBV4-2	TRBD2	TRBJ2-3	many	TGTGCCAGCAGCCAAGCGGGGACTAGCGGGGGGCTACAGGATACGCAGTATTTT	CASSQAGTSGGLQDTQYF
TRBV7-2	TRBD2	TRBJ2-5	medium-sized	TGTGCCAGCAGCTTACAACGGGGGGGCGGCGAGACCCAGTACTTC	CASSLQRGGGETQYF
TRBV6-2/TRBV6-3	-	TRBJ2-2	many	TGTGCCAGCAGTTACGGGCAATCTTTAAACACCGGGGAGCTGTTTTTT	CASSYGQSLNTGELFF
TRBV28	TRBD1	TRBJ2-2	many	TGTGCCAGCAGAACACAGGGGGCGGGCACCGGGGAGCTGTTTTTT	CASRTQGAGTGELFF
TRBV5-4	TRBD1	TRBJ2-3	many	TGTGCCAGCATCCCTGACAGGGCCACAGATACGCAGTATTTT	CASIPDRATDTQYF
TRBV29-1	-	TRBJ2-2	few	TGCAGCGTCCTTTCCGGGGGACAACTTACCGGGGAGCTGTTTTTT	CSVLSGGQLTGELFF
TRBV7-8	-	TRBJ2-3	many	TGTGCCAGCAGCCCCTGGGATACGCAGTATTTT	CASSPWDTQYF
TRBV15	-	TRBJ1-5	many	TGTGCCACCAGCAGAGAGTCGGTTGCGGGAGGCAATCAGCCCCAGCATTTT	CATSRESVAGGNQPQHF
TRBV6-5	-	TRBJ2-7	many	TGTGCCAGCAGCTTCGACCTAACAGCACTAAAGCACTTC	CASSFDLTALKHF
TRBV20-1	TRBD1	TRBJ2-3	many	TGCAGTGCTAGAGTCGGCAGGGGGTTACCAGATACGCAGTATTTT	CSARVGRGLPDTQYF
TRBV20-1	TRBD2	TRBJ2-7	many	TGCAGTGCGGTGGGACTAGCGGGGGGGTACGAGCAGTACTTC	CSAVGLAGGYEQYF
TRBV10-3	-	TRBJ1-5	-	TGTGCCATAGGACAGAACAATCAGCCCCAGCATTTT	CAIGQNNQPQHF
TRBV5-6	-	TRBJ1-3	-	TGTGCCAGCAGCTCGAAGGAGGGCTCTGGAAACACCATATATTTT	CASSSKEGSGNTIYF
TRBV7-9	-	TRBJ1-4	many	TGTGCCAGCAGCTTAGGTGGCGGGAGTCCCGAGAATGAAAAACTGTTTTTT	CASSLGGGSPENEKLFF
TRBV29-1	-	TRBJ2-1	many	TGCAGCGTGGGAGGTCGGAGCTCCTACAATGAGCAGTTCTTC	CSVGGRSSYNEQFF
TRBV5-1	-	TRBJ1-6	many	TGCGCCAGCAGCTTGGAGGGGGGGACTAATTCACCCCTCCACTTT	CASSLEGGTNSPLHF
TRBV2	-	TRBJ2-1	-	TGTGCCAGCTTTTACGGGGGCTCCTACAATGAGCAGTTCTTC	CASFYGGSYNEQFF
TRBV27	TRBD1	TRBJ2-3	-	TGTGCCAGCAGGCGGGACAGGCTCACAGATACGCAGTATTTT	CASRRDRLTDTQYF
TRBV20-1	-	TRBJ2-3	-	TGCAGTGCTAGATTATATCATAGCACAGATACGCAGTATTTT	CSARLYHSTDTQYF
TRBV6-1	TRBD1	TRBJ1-2	many	TGTGCCAGCAGTGCAGGGGGGGGGCTTGTGTTTGGCTACACCTTC	CASSAGGGLVFGYTF
TRBV12-3/TRBV12-4	-	TRBJ2-7	many	TGTGCCAGCAGGCGGGACACCTACGAGCAGTACTTC	CASRRDTYEQYF
TRBV7-2	-	TRBJ1-6	medium-sized	TGTGCCAGCAGGGTAGAATCACCCCTCCACTTT	CASRVESPLHF
TRBV18	TRBD1	TRBJ1-1	many	TGTGCCAGCTCAACCCAACAGGGGGCTCTACCTGGGACTGAAGCTTTCTTT	CASSTQQGALPGTEAFF
TRBV5-1	TRBD1	TRBJ1-2	many	TGCGCCAGCACCCCGGGACAGGGGATGTTCGCGGGGTCTGGCTACACCTTC	CASTPGQGMFAGSGYTF
TRBV10-3	-	TRBJ1-5	few	TGTGCCATCAGTGATATGCAGGCAGGGGCGTCCAATCAGCCCCAGCATTTT	CAISDMQAGASNQPQHF
TRBV18	-	TRBJ2-3	many	TGTGCCAGCTCACCGGGCACAGATACGCAGTATTTT	CASSPGTDTQYF
TRBV27	-	TRBJ1-5	many	TGTGCCAGCAGTTTCGGGCGGGGTCGTCAGCCCCAGCATTTT	CASSFGRGRQPQHF
TRBV7-6	TRBD2	TRBJ2-1	few	TGTGCCAGCAGCCCCCGGACTAGCGGGGGGGCATCCTACAATGAGCAGTTCTTC	CASSPRTSGGASYNEQFF
TRBV4-3	-	TRBJ2-7	many	TGCGCCAGCAGCCAAGATGGGGGACTGACCTACGAGCAGTACTTC	CASSQDGGLTYEQYF
TRBV6-5	-	TRBJ2-5	-	TGTGCCAGCAGTTACCTCCCCCAGGGTATAGAGACCCAGTACTTC	CASSYLPQGIETQYF
TRBV4-1	-	TRBJ2-5	many	TGCGCCAGCAGCCAAGATTTGCAACAGCAAGAGACCCAGTACTTC	CASSQDLQQQETQYF
TRBV9	-	TRBJ2-6	-	TGTGCCAGCACCTCCCTAGGGTCTGGGGCCAACGTCCTGACTTTC	CASTSLGSGANVLTF
TRBV29-1	-	TRBJ2-7	many	TGCAGCGCCAAGACGGTTGAGCAGTACTTC	CSAKTVEQYF
TRBV10-3	-	TRBJ2-2	many	TGTGCCATCAGTGCGGGACAAGAAAACACCGGGGAGCTGTTTTTT	CAISAGQENTGELFF
TRBV5-8	-	TRBJ2-6	many	TGTGCCAGCACCTACCCCGGGAACCGACCCTCTGGGGCCAACGTCCTGACTTTC	CASTYPGNRPSGANVLTF
TRBV9	-	TRBJ1-1	medium-sized	TGTGCCAGCAGCCAAAGGTGGAACACTGAAGCTTTCTTT	CASSQRWNTEAFF